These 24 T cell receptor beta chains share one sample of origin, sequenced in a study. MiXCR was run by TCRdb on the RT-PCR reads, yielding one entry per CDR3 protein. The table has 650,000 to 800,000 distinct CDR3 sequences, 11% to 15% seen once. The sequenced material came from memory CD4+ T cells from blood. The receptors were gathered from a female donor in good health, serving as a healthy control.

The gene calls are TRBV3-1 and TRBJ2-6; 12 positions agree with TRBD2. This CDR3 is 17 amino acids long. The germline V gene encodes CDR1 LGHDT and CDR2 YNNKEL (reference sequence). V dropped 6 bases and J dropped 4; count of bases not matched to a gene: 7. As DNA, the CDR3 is TGTGCCAGCAGTCAGACTAGCGGGAGTTCCGGGGCCAACGTCCTGACTTTC. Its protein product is CASSQTSGSSGANVLTF.

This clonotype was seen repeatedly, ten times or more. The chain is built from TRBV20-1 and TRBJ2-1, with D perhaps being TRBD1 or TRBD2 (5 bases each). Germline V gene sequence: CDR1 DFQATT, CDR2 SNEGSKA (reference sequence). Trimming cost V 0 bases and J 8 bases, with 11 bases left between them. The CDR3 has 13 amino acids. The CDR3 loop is CSARDVGTDEQFF. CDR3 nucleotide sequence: TGCAGTGCTAGAGATGTCGGGACGGATGAGCAGTTCTTC.

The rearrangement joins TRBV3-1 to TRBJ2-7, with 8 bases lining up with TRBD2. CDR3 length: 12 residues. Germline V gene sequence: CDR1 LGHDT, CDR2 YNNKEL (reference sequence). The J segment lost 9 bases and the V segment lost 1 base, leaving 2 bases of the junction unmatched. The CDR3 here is CASSQGREGQYF. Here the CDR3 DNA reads TGTGCCAGCAGCCAAGGTCGGGAGGGGCAGTACTTC.

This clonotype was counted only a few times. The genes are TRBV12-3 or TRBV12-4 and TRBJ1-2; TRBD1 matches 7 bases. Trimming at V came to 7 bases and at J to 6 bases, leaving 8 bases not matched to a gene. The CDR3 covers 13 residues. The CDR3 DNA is TGTGCCAGCACCCCTAGACAGGGACATGGCTACACCTTC. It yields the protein CASTPRQGHGYTF.

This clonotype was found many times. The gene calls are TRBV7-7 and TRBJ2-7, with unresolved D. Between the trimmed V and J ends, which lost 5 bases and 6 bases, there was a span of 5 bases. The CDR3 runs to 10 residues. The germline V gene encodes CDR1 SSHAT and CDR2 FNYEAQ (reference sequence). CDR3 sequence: CASSPCEQYF. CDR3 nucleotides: TGTGCCAGCAGCCCCTGCGAGCAGTACTTC.

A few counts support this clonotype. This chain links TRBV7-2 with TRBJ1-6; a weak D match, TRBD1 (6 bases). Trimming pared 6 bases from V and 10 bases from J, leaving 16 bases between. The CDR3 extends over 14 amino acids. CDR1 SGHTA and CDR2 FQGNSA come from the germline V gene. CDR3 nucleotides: TGTGCCAGCAGTTCTTACAGGGCAGGCTCACCCCTCCACTTT. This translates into CASSSYRAGSPLHF.

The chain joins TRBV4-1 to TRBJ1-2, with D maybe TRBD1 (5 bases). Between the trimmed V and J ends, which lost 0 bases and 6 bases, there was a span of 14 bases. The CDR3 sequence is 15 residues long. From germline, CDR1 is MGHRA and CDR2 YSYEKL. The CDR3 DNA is TGCGCCAGCAGCCAAGACAGGGACTACCTGGATGGCTACACCTTC. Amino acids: CASSQDRDYLDGYTF.

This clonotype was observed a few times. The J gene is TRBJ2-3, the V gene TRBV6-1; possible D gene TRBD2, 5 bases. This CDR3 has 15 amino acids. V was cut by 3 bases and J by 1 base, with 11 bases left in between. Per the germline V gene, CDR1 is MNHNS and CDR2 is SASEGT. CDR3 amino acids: CASSDWRQGTDTQYF. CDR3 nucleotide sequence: TGTGCCAGCAGTGATTGGAGGCAGGGCACAGATACGCAGTATTTT.

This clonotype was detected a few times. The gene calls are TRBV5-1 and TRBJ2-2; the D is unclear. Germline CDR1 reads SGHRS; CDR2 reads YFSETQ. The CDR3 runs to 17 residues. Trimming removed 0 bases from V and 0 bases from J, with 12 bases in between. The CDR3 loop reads CASSLAVGRSNTGELFF. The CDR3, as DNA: TGCGCCAGCAGCTTGGCCGTGGGTCGATCGAACACCGGGGAGCTGTTTTTT.

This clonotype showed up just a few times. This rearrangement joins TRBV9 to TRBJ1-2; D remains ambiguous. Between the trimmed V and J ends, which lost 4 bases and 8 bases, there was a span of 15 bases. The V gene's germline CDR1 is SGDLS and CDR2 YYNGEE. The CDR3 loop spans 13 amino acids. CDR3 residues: CASSKLSLSGYTF. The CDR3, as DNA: TGTGCCAGCAGCAAACTATCCCTGTCGGGCTACACCTTC.

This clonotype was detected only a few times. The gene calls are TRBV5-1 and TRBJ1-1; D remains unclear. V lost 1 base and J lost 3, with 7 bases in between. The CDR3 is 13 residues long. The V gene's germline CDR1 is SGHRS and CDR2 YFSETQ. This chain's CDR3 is CASSLMRDTEAFF. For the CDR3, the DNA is TGCGCCAGCAGCTTGATGAGGGACACTGAAGCTTTCTTT.

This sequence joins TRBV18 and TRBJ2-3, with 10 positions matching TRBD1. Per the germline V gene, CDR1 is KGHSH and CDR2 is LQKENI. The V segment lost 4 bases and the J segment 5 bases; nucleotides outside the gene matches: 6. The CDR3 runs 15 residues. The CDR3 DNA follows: TGTGCCAGCTCACTGGCGACAGGGGGCAAAGATACGCAGTATTTT. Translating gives CASSLATGGKDTQYF. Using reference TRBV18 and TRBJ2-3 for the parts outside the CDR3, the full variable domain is NAGVMQNPRHLVRRRGQEARLRCSPMKGHSHVYWYRQLPEEGLKFMVYLQKENIIDESGMPKERFSAEFPKEGPSILRIQQVVRGDSAAYFCASSLATGGKDTQYFGPGTRLTVL.

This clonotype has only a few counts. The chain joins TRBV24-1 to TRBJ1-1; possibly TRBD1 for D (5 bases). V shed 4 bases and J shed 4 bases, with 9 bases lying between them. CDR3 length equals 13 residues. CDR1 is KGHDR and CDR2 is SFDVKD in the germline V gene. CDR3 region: CATSEGTATEAFF. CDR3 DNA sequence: TGTGCCACCAGTGAGGGGACGGCCACTGAAGCTTTCTTT.

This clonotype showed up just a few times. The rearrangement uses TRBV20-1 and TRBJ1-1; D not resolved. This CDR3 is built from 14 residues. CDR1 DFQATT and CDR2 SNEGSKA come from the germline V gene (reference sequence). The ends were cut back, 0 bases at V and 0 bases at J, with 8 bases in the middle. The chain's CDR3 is CSARDPVMNTEAFF. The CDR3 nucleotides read TGCAGTGCTAGAGATCCGGTGATGAACACTGAAGCTTTCTTT.

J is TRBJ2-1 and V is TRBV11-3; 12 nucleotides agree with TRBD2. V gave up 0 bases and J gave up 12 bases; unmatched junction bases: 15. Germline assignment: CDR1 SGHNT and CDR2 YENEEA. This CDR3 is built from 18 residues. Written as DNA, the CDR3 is TGTGCCAGCAGCTTAGAAGGACTAGCGGGAAGGCCGGGCAGAGGGCAGTTCTTC. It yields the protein CASSLEGLAGRPGRGQFF.

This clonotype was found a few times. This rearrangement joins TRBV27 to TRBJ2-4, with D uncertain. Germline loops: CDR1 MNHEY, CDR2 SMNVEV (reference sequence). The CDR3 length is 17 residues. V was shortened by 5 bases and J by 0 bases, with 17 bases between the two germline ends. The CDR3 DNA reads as TGTGCCAGCAGTCGACGTCGGGCCCTCTTAGCCAAAAACATTCAGTACTTC. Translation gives CASSRRRALLAKNIQYF.

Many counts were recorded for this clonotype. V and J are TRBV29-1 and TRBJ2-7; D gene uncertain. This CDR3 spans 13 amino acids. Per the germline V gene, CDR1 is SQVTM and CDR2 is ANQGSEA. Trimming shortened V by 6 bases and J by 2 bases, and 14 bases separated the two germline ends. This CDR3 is CSVETGLTYEQYF. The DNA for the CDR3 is TGCAGCGTGGAGACGGGTCTTACCTACGAGCAGTACTTC.

This chain's CDR3 is CASSSMGEGNTIYF. The CDR3 DNA reads TGCGCCAGCAGCTCGATGGGAGAGGGAAACACCATATATTTT. The gene calls are TRBV5-1 and TRBJ1-3; D is unclear. This CDR3 has 14 residues. Germline V gene data show CDR1 as SGHRS and CDR2 as YFSETQ. Deletions cut 3 bases from V and 4 bases from J, with 11 bases between.

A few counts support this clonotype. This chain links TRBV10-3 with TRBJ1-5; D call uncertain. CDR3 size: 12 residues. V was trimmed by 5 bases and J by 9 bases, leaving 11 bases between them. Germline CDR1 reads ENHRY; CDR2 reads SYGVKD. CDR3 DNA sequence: TGTGCCATCAGTATACCCGAGGGGCCCCAGCATTTT. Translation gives CAISIPEGPQHF.

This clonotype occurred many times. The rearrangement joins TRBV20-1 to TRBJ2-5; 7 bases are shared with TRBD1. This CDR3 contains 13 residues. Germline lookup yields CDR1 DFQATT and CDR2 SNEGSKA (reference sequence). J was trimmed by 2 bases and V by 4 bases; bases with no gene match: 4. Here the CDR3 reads CSATGQAQETQYF. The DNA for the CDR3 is TGCAGTGCTACCGGACAGGCTCAAGAGACCCAGTACTTC.

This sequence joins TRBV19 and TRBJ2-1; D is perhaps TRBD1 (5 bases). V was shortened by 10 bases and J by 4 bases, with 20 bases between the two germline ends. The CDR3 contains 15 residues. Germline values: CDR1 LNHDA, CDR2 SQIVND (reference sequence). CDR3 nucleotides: TGTGCCACACGATGGGGCGGAGCTACTTACAATGAGCAGTTCTTC. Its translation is CATRWGGATYNEQFF.

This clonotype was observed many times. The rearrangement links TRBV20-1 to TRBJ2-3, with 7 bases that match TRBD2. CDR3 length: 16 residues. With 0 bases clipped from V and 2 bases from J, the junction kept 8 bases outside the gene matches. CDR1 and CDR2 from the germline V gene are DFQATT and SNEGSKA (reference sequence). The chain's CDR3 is CSARDGGISFTDTQYF. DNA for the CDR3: TGCAGTGCTAGAGACGGGGGGATCTCCTTCACAGATACGCAGTATTTT.

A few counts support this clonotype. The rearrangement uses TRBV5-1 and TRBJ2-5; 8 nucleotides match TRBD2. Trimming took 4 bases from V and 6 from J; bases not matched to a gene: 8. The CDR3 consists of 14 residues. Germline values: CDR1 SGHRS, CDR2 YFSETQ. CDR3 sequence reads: CASSPGLEKQTQYF. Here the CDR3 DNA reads TGCGCCAGCAGCCCGGGACTAGAGAAGCAGACCCAGTACTTC.

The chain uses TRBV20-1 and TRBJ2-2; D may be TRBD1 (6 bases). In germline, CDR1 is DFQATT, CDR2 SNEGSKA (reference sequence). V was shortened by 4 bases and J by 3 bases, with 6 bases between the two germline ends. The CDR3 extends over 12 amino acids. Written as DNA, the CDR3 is TGCAGTGCTAACAGGGACACCGGGGAGCTGTTTTTT. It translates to CSANRDTGELFF.